The 5 T cell receptor beta chains below were found in one sample sequenced in a study of T cell changes during pregnancy in multiple sclerosis. The protocol was immunoSEQ multiplex PCR, while the TCRdb copy is restricted to in-frame clones and leaves out a portion. The sample lists about 44,000 clones; roughly 90% were seen once. Specimen: CD4+ T cells from peripheral blood mononuclear cells, collected in the first trimester of pregnancy. The receptors derive from a female donor with multiple sclerosis, enrolled in a pregnancy study.

The V call is TRBV25-1, the J call TRBJ1-2; possibly TRBD1 for D (6 bases). The CDR3 consists of 13 residues. Germline V lookup: CDR1 MGHDK, CDR2 SYGVNS. Trimming stripped 2 bases from V and 8 bases from J, with 12 bases between. The CDR3 nucleotides read TGTGCCAGCAGTGAAAACAGGGTGGAGGGCTACACCTTC. Translation: CASSENRVEGYTF.

J is TRBJ2-3 and V is TRBV30, with 14 bases matching TRBD2. Germline-derived CDR1 and CDR2 are GTSNPN and SVGIG (reference sequence). V shed 0 bases and J 3 bases; nucleotides not matched to a gene: 17. The CDR3 length is 21 residues. The CDR3 region is CAWSVGWGGLAGVERTDTQYF. CDR3 in DNA: TGTGCCTGGAGTGTTGGGTGGGGGGGACTAGCGGGAGTGGAGCGAACAGATACGCAGTATTTT.

On this clone: Relative to the germline gene, one junction end is altered; a read error may explain this. This chain uses TRBV7-7 with TRBJ2-1; 8 bases are shared with TRBD2. There are 15 residues in the CDR3. Per the germline V gene, CDR1 is SSHAT and CDR2 is FNYEAQ (reference sequence). The CDR3 reads CASSPGVAGYNEQFF. The CDR3 DNA sequence: TGTGCTAGCAGCCCCGGAGTAGCGGGGTACAATGAGCAGTTCTTC.

This clone turned up a few times. V and J are TRBV6-5 and TRBJ2-7, with D tentatively TRBD2 (5 bases). V gave up 3 bases and J gave up 6 bases, with 12 bases separating them. The CDR3 spans 13 residues. In germline, CDR1 is MNHEY, CDR2 SVGAGI. The CDR3 here is CASSYEGVGEQYF. In nucleotides, the CDR3 is TGTGCCAGCAGTTATGAGGGAGTGGGCGAGCAGTACTTC.

The gene calls are TRBV6-6 and TRBJ2-7, with D uncertain. The germline CDR1 and CDR2 sequences are MNHNY and SVGAGI (reference sequence). CDR3 length equals 16 residues. Between the trimmed V and J ends, which lost 0 bases and 3 bases, there was a span of 15 bases. CDR3 in DNA: TGTGCCAGCAGTTACTCGAATGGAGCGTTGGGCTACGAGCAGTACTTC. Its translation is CASSYSNGALGYEQYF.